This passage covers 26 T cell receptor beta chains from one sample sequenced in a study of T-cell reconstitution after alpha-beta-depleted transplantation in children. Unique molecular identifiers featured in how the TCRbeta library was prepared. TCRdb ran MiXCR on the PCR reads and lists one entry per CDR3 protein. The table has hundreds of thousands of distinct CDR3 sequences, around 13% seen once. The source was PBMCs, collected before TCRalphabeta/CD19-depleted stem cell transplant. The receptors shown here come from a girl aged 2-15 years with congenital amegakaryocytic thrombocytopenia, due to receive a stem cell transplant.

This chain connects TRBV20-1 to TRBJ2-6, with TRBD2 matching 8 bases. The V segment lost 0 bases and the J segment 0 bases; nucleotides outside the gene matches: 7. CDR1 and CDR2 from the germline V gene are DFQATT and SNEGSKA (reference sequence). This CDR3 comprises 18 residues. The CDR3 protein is CSARDTLAGYSGANVLTF. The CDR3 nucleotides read TGCAGTGCTAGAGATACCCTAGCGGGTTACTCTGGGGCCAACGTCCTGACTTTC.

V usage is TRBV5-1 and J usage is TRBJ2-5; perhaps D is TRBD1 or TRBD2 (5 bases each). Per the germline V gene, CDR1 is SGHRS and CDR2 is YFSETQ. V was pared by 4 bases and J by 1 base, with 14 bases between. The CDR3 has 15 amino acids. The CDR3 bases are TGCGCCAGCAGCGGGGGAAGGGTGGGCCAAGAGACCCAGTACTTC. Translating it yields CASSGGRVGQETQYF.

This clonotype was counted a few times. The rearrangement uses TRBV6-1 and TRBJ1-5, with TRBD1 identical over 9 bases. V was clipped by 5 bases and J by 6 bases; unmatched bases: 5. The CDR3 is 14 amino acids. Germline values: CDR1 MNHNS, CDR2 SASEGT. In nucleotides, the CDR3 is TGTGCCAGCAGTAAACAGGGGGCAAGTCAGCCCCAGCATTTT. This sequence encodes CASSKQGASQPQHF.

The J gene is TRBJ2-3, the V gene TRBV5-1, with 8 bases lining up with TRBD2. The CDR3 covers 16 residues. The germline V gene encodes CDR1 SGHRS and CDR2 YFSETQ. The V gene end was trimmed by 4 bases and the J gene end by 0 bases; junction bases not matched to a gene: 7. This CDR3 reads CASSPRASGSTDTQYF. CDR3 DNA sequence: TGCGCCAGCAGCCCTAGGGCTAGCGGGAGCACAGATACGCAGTATTTT.

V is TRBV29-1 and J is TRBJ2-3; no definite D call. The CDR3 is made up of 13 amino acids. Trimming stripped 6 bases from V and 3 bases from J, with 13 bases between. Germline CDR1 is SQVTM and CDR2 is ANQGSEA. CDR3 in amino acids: CSVSGPGTDTQYF. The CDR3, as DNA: TGCAGCGTAAGTGGACCCGGGACAGATACGCAGTATTTT.

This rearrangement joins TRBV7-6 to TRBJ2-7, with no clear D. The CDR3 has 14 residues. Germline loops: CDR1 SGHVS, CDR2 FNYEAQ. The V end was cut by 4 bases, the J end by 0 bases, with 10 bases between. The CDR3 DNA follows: TGTGCCAGCAGCTCGCCCGAGAACTCCTACGAGCAGTACTTC. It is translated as CASSSPENSYEQYF.

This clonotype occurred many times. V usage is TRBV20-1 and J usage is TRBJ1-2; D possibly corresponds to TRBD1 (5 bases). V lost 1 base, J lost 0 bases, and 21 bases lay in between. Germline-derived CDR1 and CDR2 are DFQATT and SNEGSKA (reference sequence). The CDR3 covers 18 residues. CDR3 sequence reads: CSARVGPTSGPPNYGYTF. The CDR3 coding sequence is TGCAGTGCTAGAGTTGGCCCCACTTCAGGGCCTCCTAACTATGGCTACACCTTC.

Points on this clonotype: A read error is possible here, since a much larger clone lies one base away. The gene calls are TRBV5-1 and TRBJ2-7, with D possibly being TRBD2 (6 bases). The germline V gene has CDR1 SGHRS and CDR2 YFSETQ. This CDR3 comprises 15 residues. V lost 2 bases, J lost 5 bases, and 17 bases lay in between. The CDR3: CASSFTREVFNEQYF. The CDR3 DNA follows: TGCGCCAGCAGCTTCACAAGGGAGGTTTTCAACGAGCAGTACTTC.

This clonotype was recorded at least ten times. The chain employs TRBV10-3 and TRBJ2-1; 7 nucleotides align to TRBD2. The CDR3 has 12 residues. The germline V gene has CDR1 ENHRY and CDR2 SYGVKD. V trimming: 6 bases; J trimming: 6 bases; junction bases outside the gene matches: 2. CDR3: CAIRGLTNEQFF. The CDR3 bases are TGTGCCATCAGGGGACTAACCAATGAGCAGTTCTTC.

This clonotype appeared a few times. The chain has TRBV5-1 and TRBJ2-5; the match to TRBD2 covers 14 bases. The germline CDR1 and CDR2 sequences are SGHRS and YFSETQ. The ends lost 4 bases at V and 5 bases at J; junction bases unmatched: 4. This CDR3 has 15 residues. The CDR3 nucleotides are TGCGCCAGCAGCCCTCGGACTAGCGGGAGGGAGACCCAGTACTTC. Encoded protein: CASSPRTSGRETQYF.

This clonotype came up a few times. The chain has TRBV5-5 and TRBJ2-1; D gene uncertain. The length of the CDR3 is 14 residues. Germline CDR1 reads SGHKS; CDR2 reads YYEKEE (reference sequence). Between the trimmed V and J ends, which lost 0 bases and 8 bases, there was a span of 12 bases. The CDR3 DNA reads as TGTGCCAGCAGCTTGGGTGTTCCCGGGTATGAGCAGTTCTTC. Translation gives CASSLGVPGYEQFF.

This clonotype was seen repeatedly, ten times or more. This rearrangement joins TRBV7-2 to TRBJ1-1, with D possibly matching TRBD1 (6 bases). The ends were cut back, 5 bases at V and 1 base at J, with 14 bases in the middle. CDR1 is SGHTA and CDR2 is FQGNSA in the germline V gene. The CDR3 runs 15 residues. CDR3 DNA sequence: TGTGCCAGCAGCCCGCACGGGACATCGAACACTGAAGCTTTCTTT. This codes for CASSPHGTSNTEAFF. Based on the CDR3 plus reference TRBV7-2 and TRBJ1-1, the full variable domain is GAGVSQSPSNKVTEKGKDVELRCDPISGHTALYWYRQSLGQGLEFLIYFQGNSAPDKSGLPSDRFSAERTGGSVSTLTIQRTQQEDSAVYLCASSPHGTSNTEAFFGQGTRLTVV.

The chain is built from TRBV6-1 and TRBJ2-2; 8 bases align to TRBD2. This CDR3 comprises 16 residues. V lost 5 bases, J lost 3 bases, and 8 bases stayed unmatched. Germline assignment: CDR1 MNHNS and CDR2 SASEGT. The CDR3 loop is CASSLLPGGYTGELFF. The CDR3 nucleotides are TGTGCCAGCAGTCTCCTTCCGGGAGGGTACACCGGGGAGCTGTTTTTT.

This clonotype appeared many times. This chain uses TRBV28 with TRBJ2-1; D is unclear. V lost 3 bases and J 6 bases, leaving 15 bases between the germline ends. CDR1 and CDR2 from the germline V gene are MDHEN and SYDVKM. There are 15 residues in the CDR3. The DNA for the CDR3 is TGTGCCAGCAGTTTTAGTCCTGGGTGGACCAATGAGCAGTTCTTC. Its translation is CASSFSPGWTNEQFF.

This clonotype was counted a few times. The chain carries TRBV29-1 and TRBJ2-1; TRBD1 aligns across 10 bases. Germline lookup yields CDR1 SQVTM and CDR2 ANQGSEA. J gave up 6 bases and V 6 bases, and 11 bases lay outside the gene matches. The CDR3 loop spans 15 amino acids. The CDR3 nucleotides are TGCAGCGTAGGCTCCGGGACAGGGGTTGTCAATGAGCAGTTCTTC. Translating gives CSVGSGTGVVNEQFF.

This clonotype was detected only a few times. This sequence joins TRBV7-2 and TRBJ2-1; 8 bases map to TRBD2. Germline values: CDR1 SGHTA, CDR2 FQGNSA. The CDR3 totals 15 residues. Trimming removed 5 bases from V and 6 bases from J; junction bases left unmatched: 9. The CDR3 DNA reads TGTGCCAGCAGCATGGGGGGGACTAGGATCAATGAGCAGTTCTTC. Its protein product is CASSMGGTRINEQFF.

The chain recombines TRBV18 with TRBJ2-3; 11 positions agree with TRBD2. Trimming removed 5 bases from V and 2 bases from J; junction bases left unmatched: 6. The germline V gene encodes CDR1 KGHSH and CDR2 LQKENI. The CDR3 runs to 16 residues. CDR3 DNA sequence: TGTGCCAGCTCATTGGGACTAGCGGACTTCACAGATACGCAGTATTTT. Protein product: CASSLGLADFTDTQYF.

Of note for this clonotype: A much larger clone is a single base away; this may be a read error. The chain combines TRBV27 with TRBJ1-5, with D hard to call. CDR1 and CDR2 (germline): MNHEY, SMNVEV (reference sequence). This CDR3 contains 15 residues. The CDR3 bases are TGTGCCAGCTGTTTAAGGCCTGCCGATAATCAGCCCCAGCATTTT. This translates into CASCLRPADNQPQHF.

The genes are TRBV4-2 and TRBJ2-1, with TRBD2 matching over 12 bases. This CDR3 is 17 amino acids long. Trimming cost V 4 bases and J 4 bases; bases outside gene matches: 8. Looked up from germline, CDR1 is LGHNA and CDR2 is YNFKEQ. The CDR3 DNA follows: TGTGCCAGCAGCCCTGGTCTAGCGGGAGGGATATACAATGAGCAGTTCTTC. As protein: CASSPGLAGGIYNEQFF.

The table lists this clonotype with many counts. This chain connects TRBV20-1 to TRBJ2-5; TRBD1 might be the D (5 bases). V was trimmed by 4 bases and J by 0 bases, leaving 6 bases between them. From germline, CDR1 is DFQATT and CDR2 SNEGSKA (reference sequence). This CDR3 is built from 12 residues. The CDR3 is CSATRDQETQYF. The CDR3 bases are TGCAGTGCTACCAGGGACCAAGAGACCCAGTACTTC.

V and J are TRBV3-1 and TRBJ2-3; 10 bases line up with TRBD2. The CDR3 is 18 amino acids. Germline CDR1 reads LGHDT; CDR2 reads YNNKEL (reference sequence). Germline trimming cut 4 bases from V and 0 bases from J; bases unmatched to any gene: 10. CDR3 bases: TGTGCCAGCAGCCCGGGGCTAGCGGGAGCTCCTAGCACAGATACGCAGTATTTT. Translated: CASSPGLAGAPSTDTQYF.

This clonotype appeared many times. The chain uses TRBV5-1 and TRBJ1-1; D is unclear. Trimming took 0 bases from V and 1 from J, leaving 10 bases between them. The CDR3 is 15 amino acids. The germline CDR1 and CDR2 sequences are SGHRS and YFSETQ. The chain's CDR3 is CASSLVGPENTEAFF. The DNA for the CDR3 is TGCGCCAGCAGCTTGGTAGGCCCGGAGAACACTGAAGCTTTCTTT.

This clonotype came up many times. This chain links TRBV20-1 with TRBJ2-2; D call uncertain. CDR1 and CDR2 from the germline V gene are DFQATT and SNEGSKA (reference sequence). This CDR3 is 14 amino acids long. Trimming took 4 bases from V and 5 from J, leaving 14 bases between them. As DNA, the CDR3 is TGCAGTGCTATTGCCGGTAGCTGGACCGGGGAGCTGTTTTTT. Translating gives CSAIAGSWTGELFF.

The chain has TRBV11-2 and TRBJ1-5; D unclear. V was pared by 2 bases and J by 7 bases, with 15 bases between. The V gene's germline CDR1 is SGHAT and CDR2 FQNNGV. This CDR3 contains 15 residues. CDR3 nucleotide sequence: TGTGCCAGCAGCTTAACTGCACTCCCCGGCCAGCCCCAGCATTTT. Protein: CASSLTALPGQPQHF.

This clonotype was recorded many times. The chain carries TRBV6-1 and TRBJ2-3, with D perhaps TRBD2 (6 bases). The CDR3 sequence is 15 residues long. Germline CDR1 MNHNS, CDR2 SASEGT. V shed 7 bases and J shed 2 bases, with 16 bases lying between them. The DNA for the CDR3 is TGTGCCAGCAAATCCCCAGCGGGCCACACAGATACGCAGTATTTT. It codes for CASKSPAGHTDTQYF.

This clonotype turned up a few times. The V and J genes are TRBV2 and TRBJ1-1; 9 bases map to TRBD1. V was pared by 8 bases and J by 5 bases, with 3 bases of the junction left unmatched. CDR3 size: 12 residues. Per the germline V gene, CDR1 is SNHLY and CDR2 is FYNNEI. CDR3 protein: CASWTGDTEAFF. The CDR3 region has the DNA TGTGCCAGCTGGACAGGGGATACTGAAGCTTTCTTT. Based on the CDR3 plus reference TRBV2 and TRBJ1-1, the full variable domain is EPEVTQTPSHQVTQMGQEVILRCVPISNHLYFYWYRQILGQKVEFLVSFYNNEISEKSEIFDDQFSVERPDGSNFTLKIRSTKLEDSAMYFCASWTGDTEAFFGQGTRLTVV.